This T cell receptor (beta chain) was captured by sequencing in a study of T cell repertoires in cytomegalovirus infection. Looking at the study overall: In the study, CMV epitopes included recently identified HLA-C-restricted and well-studied HLA-B-restricted ones.

This clonotype was seen more than once but under ten times. The antigen is undetermined. TCRdb recomputed calls from the reads with MiXCR, one row per CDR3 protein. This repertoire shows about 480,000 distinct CDR3 sequences, 30% to 35% found once; its top ten account for 17%. The sequence came from a human donor in good health (CMV status not recorded). Some clones in this sample may be carry-over from other donors' samples. The source was cultured PBMCs, collected from culture after CMV antigen stimulation.

The CDR3 region is CASSPAGGGANYGYTF. The CDR3 bases are TGTGCCAGCAGTCCCGCCGGGGGGGGAGCTAACTATGGCTACACCTTC. The J gene is TRBJ1-2, the V gene TRBV28, with D perhaps matching TRBD1 (5 bases). With 5 bases removed from V and 0 bases from J, the gap between germline ends came to 16 bases. Germline V gives CDR1 MDHEN, CDR2 SYDVKM. The CDR3 contains 16 residues.